Listed here is a single T cell receptor (beta chain). Its antigen is not identified. These data belong to a study of cytomegalovirus exposure and HLA in healthy donors. Study-wide points: Earlier analysis looked at TCR beta V segments, and most were productive about 87% or about 30% of the time. Investigators reported over 150 TCR beta chains as tied to cytomegalovirus. With high specificity and sensitivity, the classifier reportedly diagnosed cytomegalovirus status.

In the PCR, 60 Vbeta and 13 Jbeta primers were used. Libraries were prepared by immunoSEQ multiplex PCR; TCRdb keeps only in-frame clonotypes and omits some of them. Of 130,000 or so clones in the sample, roughly 78% were seen once. V lost 2 bases and J 2 bases, leaving 12 bases between the germline ends. From germline, CDR1 is MNHNS and CDR2 SASEGT. This CDR3 has 16 residues. This chain links TRBV6-1 with TRBJ2-2; D is possibly TRBD2 (6 bases). Sequenced: PBMCs. The clonotype originates from a man aged 18 to 35 in good health and CMV-seropositive. CDR3 sequence (DNA): TGTGCCAGCAGTGAAATTACTAGCTCTAACACCGGGGAGCTGTTTTTT. Amino acid sequence: CASSEITSSNTGELFF.